The clone carrying this T cell receptor (beta chain) was found many times. Antigen specificity is unknown. The entry originates in a study of CD8+CD57+ T cells in acquired aplastic anemia. At the level of the study: The DNA of sorted CD4+ and CD8+ cells averaged roughly 3.2 ug.

Genomic DNA templated the TCR beta VDJ and CDR3 profiling. TCRdb fed the reads into MiXCR, producing one record per CDR3 protein. The table lists some 280,000 distinct CDR3 sequences, roughly 50% of them singletons, with 6.5% to 10% in the top ten. Broader study findings: Around 30 was the count of CD8+ CDR3 sequences that patients shared with controls.

V lost 4 bases, J lost 7 bases, and 11 bases lay in between. This CDR3 spans 12 amino acids. The germline CDR1 and CDR2 sequences are DFQATT and SNEGSKA (reference sequence). The chain couples TRBV20-1 to TRBJ2-1; no firm D call. The sequenced sample was sorted CD4+, CD8+, or CD8+CD57+ T cells (not recorded which) from PBMCs. This TCR was sampled from a human donor with severe aplastic anemia or a healthy control (not recorded which). In DNA form, the CDR3 reads TGCAGTGCTAATCCGGGTATGAATGAGCAGTTCTTC. This gives the protein CSANPGMNEQFF.